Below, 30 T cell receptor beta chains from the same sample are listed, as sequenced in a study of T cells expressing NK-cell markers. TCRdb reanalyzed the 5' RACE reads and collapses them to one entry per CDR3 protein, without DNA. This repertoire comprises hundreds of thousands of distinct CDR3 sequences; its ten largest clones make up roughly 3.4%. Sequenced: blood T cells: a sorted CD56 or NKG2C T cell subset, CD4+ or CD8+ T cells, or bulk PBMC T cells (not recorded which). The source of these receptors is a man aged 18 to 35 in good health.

The CDR3 sequence is CASSLRGVRDTQYF. This sequence joins TRBV11-3 and TRBJ2-3. This CDR3 has 14 amino acids. Germline values: CDR1 SGHNT, CDR2 YENEEA.

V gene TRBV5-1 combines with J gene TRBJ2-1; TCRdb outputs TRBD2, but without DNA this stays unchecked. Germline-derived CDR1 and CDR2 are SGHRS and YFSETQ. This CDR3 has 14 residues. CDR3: CASSSAGLRNEQFF. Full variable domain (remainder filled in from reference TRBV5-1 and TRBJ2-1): KAGVTQTPRYLIKTRGQQVTLSCSPISGHRSVSWYQQTPGQGLQFLFEYFSETQRNKGNFPGRFSGRQFSNSRSEMNVSTLELGDSALYLCASSSAGLRNEQFFGPGTRLTVL.

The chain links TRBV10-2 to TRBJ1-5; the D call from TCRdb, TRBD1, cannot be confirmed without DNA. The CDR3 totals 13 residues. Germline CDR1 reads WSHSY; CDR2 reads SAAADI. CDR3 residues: CASGQGPEQPQHF.

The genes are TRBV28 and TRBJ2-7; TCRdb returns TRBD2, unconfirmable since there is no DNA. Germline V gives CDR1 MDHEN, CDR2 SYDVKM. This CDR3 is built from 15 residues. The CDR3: CASSSDWGLGYEQYF.

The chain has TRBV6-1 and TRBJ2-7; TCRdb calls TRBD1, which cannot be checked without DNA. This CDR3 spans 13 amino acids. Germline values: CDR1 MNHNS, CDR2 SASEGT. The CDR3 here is CASTAPASYEQYF.

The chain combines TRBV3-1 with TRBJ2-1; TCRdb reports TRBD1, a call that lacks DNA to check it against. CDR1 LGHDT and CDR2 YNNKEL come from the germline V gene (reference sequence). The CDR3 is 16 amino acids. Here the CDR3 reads CASTPGGDYSYNEQFF.

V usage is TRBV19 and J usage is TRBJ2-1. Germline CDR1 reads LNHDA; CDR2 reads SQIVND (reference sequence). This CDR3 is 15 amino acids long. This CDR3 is CASSSVKLRYNEQFF. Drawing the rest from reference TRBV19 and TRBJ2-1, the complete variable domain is DGGITQSPKYLFRKEGQNVTLSCEQNLNHDAMYWYRQDPGQGLRLIYYSQIVNDFQKGDIAEGYSVSREKKESFPLTVTSAQKNPTAFYLCASSSVKLRYNEQFFGPGTRLTVL.

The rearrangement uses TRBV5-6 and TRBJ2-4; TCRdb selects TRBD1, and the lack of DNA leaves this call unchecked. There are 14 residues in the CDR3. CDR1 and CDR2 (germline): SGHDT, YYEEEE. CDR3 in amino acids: CASSRDRVDDIQYF.

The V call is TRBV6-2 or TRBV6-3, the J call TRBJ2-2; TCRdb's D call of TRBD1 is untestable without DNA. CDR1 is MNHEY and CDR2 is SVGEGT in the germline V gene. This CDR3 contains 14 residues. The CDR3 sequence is CASRRDRERRELFF.

CDR3 loop: CAWSLGGNEQYF. The genes are TRBV30 and TRBJ2-7; TCRdb designates TRBD1, a call that cannot be tested without DNA. Germline V lookup: CDR1 GTSNPN, CDR2 SVGIG (reference sequence). This CDR3 contains 12 residues.

The chain's CDR3 is CASSPRGEGADTQYF. This rearrangement joins TRBV7-3 to TRBJ2-3; TCRdb designates TRBD1, a call that cannot be tested without DNA. The germline V gene has CDR1 SGHTA and CDR2 FQGTGA. The CDR3 totals 15 residues.

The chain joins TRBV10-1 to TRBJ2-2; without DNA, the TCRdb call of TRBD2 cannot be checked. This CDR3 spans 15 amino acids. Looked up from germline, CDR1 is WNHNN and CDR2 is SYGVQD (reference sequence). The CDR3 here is CASDSLAANTGELFF.

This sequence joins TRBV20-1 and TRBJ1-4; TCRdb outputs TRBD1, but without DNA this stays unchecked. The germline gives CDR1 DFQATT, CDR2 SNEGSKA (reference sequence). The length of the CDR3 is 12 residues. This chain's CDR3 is CSAGRRDEKLFF.

The CDR3 loop reads CASSPVVRSTGELFF. The gene calls are TRBV7-9 and TRBJ2-2. Germline CDR1 and CDR2: SEHNR and FQNEAQ (reference sequence). The CDR3 runs to 15 residues.

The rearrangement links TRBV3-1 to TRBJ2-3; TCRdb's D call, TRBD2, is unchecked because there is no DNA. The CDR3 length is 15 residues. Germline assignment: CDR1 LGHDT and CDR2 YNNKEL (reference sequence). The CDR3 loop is CASSQGLVTPDTQYF.

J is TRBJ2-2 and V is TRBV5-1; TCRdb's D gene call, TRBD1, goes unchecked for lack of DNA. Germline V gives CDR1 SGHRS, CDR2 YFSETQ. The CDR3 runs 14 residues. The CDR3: CASSPGTVTGELFF. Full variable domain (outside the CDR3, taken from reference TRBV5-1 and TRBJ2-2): KAGVTQTPRYLIKTRGQQVTLSCSPISGHRSVSWYQQTPGQGLQFLFEYFSETQRNKGNFPGRFSGRQFSNSRSEMNVSTLELGDSALYLCASSPGTVTGELFFGEGSRLTVL.

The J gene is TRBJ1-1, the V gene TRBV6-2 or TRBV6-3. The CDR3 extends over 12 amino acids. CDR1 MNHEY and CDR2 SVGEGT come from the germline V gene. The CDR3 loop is CASSPRTTEAFF.

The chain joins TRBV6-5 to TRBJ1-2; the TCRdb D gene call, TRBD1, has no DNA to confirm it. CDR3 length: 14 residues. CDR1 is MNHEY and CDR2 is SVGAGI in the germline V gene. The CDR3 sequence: CASSLGQGMYGYTF.

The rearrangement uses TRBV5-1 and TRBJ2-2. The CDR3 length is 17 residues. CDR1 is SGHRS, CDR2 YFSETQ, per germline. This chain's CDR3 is CASSSDPVKRETGELFF. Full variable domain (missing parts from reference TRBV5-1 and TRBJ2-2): KAGVTQTPRYLIKTRGQQVTLSCSPISGHRSVSWYQQTPGQGLQFLFEYFSETQRNKGNFPGRFSGRQFSNSRSEMNVSTLELGDSALYLCASSSDPVKRETGELFFGEGSRLTVL.

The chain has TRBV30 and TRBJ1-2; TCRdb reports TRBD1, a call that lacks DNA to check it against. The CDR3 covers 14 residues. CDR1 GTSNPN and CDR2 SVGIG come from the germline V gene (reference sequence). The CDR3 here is CAWNGDRWDYGYTF.

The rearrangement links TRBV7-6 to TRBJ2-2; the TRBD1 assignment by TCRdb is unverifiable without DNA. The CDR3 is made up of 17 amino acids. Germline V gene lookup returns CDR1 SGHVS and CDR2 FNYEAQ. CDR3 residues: CASSLAGGATNTGELFF.

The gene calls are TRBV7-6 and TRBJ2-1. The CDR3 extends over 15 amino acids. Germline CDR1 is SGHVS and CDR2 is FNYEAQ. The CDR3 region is CASSSTPETYNEQFF.

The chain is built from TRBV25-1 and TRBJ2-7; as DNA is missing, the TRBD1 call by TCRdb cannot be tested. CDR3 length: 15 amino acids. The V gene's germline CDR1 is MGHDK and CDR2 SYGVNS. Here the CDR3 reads CASSELGGPTYEQYF.

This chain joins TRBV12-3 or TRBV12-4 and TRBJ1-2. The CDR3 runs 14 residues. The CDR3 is CASSQGSVSYGYTF.

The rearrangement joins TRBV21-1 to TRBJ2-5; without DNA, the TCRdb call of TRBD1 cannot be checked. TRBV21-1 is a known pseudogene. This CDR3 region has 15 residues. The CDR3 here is CASAATGGQGETQYF.

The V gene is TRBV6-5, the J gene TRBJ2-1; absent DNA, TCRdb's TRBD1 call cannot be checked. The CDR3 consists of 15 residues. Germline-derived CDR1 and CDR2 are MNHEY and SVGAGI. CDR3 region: CASSYEARAVDEQFF.

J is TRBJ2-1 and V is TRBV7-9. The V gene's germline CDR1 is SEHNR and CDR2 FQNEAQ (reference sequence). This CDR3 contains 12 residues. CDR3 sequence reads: CASSFSVGEQFF.

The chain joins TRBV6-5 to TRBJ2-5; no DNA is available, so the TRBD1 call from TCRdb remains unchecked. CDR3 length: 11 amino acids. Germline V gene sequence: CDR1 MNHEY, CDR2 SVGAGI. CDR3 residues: CASTHLGGQYF.

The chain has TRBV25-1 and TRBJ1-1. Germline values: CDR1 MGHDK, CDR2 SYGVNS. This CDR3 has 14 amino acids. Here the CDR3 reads CASSESVRGGEAFF.

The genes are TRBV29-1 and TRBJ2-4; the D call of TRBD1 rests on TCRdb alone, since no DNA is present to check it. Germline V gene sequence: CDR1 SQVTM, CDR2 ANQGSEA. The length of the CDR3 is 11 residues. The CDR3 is CSVVPGGIQYF.